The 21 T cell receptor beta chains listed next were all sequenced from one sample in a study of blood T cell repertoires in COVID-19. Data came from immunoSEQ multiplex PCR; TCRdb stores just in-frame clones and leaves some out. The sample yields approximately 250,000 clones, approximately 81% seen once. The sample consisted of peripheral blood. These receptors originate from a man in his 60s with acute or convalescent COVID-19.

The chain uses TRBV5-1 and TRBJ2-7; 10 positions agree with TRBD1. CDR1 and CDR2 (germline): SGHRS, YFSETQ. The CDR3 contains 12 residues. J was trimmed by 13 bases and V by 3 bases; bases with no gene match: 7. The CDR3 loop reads CASSSSDRGQYF. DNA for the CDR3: TGCGCCAGCAGCTCTTCCGACAGGGGGCAATACTTC.

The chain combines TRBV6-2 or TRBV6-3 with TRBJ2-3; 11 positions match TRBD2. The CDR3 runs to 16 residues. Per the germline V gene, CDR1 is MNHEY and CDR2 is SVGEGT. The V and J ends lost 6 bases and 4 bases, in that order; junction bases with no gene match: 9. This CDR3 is CASSPWGLAAADTQYF. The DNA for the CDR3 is TGTGCCAGCAGCCCCTGGGGACTAGCGGCCGCAGATACGCAGTATTTT.

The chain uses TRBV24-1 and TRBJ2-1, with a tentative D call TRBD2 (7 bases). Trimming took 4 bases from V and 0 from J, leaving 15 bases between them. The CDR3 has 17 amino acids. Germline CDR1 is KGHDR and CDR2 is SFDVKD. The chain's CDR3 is CATSEGGGRSSYNEQFF. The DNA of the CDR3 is TGTGCCACCAGTGAAGGCGGGGGCCGAAGCTCCTACAATGAGCAGTTCTTC.

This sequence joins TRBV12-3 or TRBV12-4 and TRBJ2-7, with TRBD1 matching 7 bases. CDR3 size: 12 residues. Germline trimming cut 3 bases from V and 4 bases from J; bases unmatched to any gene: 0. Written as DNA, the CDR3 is TGTGCCAGCAGTTTGGACAGGTACGAGCAGTACTTC. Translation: CASSLDRYEQYF.

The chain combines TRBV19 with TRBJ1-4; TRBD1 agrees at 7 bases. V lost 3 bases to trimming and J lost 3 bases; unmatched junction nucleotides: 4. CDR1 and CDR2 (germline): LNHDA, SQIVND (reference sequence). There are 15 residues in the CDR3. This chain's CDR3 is CASSMSGTANEKLFF. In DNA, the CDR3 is TGTGCCAGTAGTATGTCCGGGACAGCTAATGAAAAACTGTTTTTT.

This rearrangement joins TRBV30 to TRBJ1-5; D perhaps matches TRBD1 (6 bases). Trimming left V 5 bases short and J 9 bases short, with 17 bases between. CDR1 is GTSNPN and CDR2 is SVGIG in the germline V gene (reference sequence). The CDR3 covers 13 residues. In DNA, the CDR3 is TGTGCCTGGGGCGGACAGCAAAGGGGGCCCCAGCATTTT. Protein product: CAWGGQQRGPQHF.

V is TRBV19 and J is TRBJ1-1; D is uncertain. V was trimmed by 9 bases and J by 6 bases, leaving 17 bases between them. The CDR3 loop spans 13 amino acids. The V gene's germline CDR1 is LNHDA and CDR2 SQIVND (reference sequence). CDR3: CASIAQAFAEAFF. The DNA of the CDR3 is TGTGCCAGCATTGCCCAGGCTTTCGCTGAAGCTTTCTTT.

CDR3 region: CASSVEQGFLYEQYF. The CDR3 bases are TGTGCCAGCAGCGTGGAACAGGGGTTCCTCTACGAGCAGTACTTC. The chain is built from TRBV9 and TRBJ2-7; 7 bases match TRBD1. Trimming took 2 bases from V and 3 from J; bases not matched to a gene: 8. The CDR3 is 15 residues long. CDR1 and CDR2 (germline): SGDLS, YYNGEE.

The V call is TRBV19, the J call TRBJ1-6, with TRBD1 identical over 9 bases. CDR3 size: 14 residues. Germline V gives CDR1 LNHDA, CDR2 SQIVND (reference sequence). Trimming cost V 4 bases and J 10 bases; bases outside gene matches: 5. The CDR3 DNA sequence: TGTGCCAGTAGTACCGGGACAGGGATATCACCCCTCCACTTT. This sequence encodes CASSTGTGISPLHF.

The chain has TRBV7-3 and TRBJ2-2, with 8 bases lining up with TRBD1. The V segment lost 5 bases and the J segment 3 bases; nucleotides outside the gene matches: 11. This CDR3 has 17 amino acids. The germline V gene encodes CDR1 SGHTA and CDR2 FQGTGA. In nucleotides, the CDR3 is TGTGCCAGCAGCCTAGGTCGGCGGACAGGGTACACCGGGGAGCTGTTTTTT. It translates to CASSLGRRTGYTGELFF.

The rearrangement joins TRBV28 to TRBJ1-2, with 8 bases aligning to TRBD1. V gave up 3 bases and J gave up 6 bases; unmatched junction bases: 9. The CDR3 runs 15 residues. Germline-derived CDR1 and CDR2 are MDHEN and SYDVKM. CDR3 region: CASSFGVRGLDGYTF. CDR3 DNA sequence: TGTGCCAGCAGTTTTGGGGTCAGGGGGCTGGATGGCTACACCTTC.

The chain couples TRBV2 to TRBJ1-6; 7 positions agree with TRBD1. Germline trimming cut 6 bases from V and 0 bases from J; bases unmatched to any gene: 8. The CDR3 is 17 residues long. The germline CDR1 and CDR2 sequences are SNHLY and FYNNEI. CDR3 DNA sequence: TGTGCCAGCAGAAAAGGACAGGCGAGCTCCTATAATTCACCCCTCCACTTT. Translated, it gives CASRKGQASSYNSPLHF.

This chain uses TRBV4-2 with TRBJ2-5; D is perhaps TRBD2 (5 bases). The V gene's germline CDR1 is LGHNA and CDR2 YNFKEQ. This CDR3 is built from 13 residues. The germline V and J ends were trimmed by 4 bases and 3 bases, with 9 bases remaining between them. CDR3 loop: CASSPGREETQYF. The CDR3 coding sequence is TGTGCCAGCAGCCCGGGAAGGGAAGAGACCCAGTACTTC.

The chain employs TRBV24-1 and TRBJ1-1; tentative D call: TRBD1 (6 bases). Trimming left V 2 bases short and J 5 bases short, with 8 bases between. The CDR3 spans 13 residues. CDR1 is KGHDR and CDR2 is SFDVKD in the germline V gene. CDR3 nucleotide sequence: TGTGCCACCAGTGATTCCCAGGGGACTGAAGCTTTCTTT. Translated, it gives CATSDSQGTEAFF.

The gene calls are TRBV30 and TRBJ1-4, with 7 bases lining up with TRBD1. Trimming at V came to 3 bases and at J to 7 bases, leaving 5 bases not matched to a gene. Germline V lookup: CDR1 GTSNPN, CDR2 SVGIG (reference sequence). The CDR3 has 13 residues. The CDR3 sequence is CAWRTGYPEKLFF. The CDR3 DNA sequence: TGTGCCTGGAGGACAGGGTACCCTGAAAAACTGTTTTTT.

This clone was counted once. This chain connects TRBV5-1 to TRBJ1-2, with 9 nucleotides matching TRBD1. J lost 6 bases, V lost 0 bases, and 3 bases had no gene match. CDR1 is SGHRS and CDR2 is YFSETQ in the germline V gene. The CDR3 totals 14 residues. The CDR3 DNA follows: TGCGCCAGCAGCTTGGGGACAGGGGTTAATGGCTACACCTTC. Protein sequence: CASSLGTGVNGYTF.

CDR3 nucleotide sequence: TGTGCCAGCAGCGCCGGACAGGGTAACGAAAAACTGTTTTTT. Protein sequence: CASSAGQGNEKLFF. The chain links TRBV9 to TRBJ1-4; 8 bases map to TRBD1. Germline trimming cut 3 bases from V and 8 bases from J; bases unmatched to any gene: 6. Germline lookup yields CDR1 SGDLS and CDR2 YYNGEE. This CDR3 is 14 amino acids long. Together with reference TRBV9 and TRBJ1-4, the CDR3 gives the full variable domain: DSGVTQTPKHLITATGQRVTLRCSPRSGDLSVYWYQQSLDQGLQFLIQYYNGEERAKGNILERFSAQQFPDLHSELNLSSLELGDSALYFCASSAGQGNEKLFFGSGTQLSVL.

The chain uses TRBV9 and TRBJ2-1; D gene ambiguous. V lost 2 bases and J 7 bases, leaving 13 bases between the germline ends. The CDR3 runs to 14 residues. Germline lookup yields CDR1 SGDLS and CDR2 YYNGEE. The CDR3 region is CASSVSLERNEQFF. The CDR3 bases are TGTGCCAGCAGCGTCTCCCTAGAAAGGAATGAGCAGTTCTTC.

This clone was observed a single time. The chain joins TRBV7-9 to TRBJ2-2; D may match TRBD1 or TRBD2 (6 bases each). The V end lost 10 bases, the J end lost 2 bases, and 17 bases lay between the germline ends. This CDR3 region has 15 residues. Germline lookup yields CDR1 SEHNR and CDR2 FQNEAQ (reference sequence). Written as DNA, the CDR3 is TGTGCCACCACCGGGGGCGCCCTCAACACCGGGGAGCTGTTTTTT. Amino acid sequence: CATTGGALNTGELFF.

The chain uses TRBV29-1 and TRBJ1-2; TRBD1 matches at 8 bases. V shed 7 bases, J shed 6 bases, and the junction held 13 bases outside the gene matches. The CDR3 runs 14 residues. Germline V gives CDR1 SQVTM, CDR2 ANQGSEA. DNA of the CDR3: TGCAGCGCCAGCCGTGACAGGGGTAAGGATGGCTACACCTTC. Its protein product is CSASRDRGKDGYTF.

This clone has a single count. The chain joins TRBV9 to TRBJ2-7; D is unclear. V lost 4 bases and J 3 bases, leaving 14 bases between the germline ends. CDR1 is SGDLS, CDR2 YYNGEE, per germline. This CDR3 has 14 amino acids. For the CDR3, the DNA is TGTGCCAGCAGCCCCGAGGTTACCCGCTACGAGCAGTACTTC. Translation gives CASSPEVTRYEQYF.